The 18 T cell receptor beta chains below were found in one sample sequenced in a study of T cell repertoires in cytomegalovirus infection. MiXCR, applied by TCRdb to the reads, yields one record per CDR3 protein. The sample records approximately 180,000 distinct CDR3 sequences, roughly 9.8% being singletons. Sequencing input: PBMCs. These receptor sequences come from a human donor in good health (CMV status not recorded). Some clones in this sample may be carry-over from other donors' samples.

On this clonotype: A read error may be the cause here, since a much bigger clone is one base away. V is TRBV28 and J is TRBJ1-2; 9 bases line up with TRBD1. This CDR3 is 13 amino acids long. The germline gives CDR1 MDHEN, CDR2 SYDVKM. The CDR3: CVSTGTGSYGYTF. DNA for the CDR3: TGTGTCAGCACTGGGACAGGGAGCTATGGCTACACCTTC.

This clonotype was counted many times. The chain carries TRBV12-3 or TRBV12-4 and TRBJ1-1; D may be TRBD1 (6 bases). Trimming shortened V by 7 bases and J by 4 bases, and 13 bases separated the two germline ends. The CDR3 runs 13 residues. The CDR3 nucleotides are TGTGCCAGCATCCTTGAAGGGGGCACTGAAGCTTTCTTT. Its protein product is CASILEGGTEAFF.

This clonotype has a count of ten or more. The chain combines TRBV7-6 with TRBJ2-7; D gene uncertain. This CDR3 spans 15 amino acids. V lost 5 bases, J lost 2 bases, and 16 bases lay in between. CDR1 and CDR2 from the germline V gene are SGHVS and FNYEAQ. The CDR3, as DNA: TGTGCCAGCAGCAACAAACCCGGGCCGACCTACGAGCAGTACTTC. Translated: CASSNKPGPTYEQYF. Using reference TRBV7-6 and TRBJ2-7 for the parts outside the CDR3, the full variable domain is GAGVSQSPRYKVTKRGQDVALRCDPISGHVSLYWYRQALGQGPEFLTYFNYEAQQDKSGLPNDRFSAERPEGSISTLTIQRTEQRDSAMYRCASSNKPGPTYEQYFGPGTRLTVT.

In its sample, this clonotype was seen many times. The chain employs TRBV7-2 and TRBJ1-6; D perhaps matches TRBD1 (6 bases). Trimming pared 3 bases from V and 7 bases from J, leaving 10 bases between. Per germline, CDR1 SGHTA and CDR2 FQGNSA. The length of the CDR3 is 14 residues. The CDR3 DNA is TGTGCCAGCAGCTTTCAGGGGCAAAATTCACCCCTCCACTTT. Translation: CASSFQGQNSPLHF.

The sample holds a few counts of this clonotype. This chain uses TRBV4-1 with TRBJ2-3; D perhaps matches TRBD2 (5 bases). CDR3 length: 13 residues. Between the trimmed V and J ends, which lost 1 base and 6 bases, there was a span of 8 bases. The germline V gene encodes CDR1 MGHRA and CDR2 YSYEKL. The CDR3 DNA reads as TGCGCCAGCAGCCAAGCGCTAGCTGATACGCAGTATTTT. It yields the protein CASSQALADTQYF.

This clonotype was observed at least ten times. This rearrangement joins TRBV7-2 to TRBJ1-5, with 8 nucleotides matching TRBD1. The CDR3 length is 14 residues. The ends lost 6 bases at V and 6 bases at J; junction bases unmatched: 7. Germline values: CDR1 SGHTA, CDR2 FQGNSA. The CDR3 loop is CASRSRQGSQPQHF. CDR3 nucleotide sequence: TGTGCCAGCAGATCCCGACAGGGGAGTCAGCCCCAGCATTTT.

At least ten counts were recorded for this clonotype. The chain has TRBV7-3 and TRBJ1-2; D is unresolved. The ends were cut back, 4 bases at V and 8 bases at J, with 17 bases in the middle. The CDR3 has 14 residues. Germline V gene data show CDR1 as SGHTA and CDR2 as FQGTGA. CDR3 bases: TGTGCCAGCAGCTCGCCTGGACGGAACGAAGGCTACACCTTC. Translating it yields CASSSPGRNEGYTF.

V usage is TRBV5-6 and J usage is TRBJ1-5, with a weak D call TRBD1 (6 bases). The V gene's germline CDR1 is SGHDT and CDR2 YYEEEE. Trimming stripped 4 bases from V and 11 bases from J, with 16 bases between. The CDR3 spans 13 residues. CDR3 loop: CASSLGGATAQHF. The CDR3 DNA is TGTGCCAGCAGCCTCGGGGGGGCAACGGCCCAGCATTTT.

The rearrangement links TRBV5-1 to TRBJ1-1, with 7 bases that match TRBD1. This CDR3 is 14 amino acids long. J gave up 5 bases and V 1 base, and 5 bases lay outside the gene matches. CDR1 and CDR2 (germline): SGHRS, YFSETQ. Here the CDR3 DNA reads TGCGCCAGCAGCTTGTGGGACAGAGAGACTGAAGCTTTCTTT. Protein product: CASSLWDRETEAFF.

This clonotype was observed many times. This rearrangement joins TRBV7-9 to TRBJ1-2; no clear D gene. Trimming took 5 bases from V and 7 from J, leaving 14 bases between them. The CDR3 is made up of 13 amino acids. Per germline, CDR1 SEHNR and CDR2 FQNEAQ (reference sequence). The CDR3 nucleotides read TGTGCCAGCAGCCCCGGGGTAGGAAGTGGCTACACCTTC. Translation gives CASSPGVGSGYTF.

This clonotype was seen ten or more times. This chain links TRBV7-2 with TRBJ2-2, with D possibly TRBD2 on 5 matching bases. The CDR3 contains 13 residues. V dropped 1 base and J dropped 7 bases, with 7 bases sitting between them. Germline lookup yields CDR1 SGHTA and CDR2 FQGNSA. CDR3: CASSLVGGGELFF. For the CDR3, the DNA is TGTGCCAGCAGCTTAGTCGGAGGCGGGGAGCTGTTTTTT.

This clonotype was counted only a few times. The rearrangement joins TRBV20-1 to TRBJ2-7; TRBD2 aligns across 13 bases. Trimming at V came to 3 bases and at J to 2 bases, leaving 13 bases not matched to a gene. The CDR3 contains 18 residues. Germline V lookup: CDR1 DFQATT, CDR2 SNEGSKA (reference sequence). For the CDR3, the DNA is TGCAGTGCTAGGAGACCGGGACTAGCGGGACTTGGGGCCTACGAGCAGTACTTC. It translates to CSARRPGLAGLGAYEQYF.

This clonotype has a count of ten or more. The CDR3 sequence is CSVGTGDYGYTF. CDR3 bases: TGCAGCGTCGGGACAGGGGACTATGGCTACACCTTC. The J gene is TRBJ1-2, the V gene TRBV29-1; 10 positions match TRBD1. The CDR3 contains 12 residues. Unmatched junction bases numbered 1, after V lost 6 bases and J lost 3 bases. Germline V gene lookup returns CDR1 SQVTM and CDR2 ANQGSEA.

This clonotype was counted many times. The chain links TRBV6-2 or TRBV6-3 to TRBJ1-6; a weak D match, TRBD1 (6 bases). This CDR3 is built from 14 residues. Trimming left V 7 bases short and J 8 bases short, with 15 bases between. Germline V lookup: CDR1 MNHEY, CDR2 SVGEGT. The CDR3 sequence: CASIAGTYDSPLHF. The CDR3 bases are TGTGCCAGCATCGCCGGGACATACGATTCACCCCTCCACTTT.

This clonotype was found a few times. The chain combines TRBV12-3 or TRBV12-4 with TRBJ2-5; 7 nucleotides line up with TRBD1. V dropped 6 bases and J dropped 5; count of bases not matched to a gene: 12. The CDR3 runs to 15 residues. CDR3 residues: CASSPLKGAHETQYF. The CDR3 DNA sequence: TGTGCCAGCAGCCCCTTGAAGGGGGCGCATGAGACCCAGTACTTC.

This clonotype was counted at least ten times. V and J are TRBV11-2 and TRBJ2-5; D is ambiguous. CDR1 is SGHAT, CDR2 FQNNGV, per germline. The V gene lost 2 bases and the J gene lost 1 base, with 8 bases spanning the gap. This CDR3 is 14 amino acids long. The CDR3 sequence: CASSLRRAQETQYF. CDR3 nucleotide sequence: TGTGCCAGCAGCTTAAGACGGGCCCAAGAGACCCAGTACTTC. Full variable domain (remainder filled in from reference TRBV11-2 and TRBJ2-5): EAGVAQSPRYKIIEKRQSVAFWCNPISGHATLYWYQQILGQGPKLLIQFQNNGVVDDSQLPKDRFSAERLKGVDSTLKIQPAKLEDSAVYLCASSLRRAQETQYFGPGTRLLVL.

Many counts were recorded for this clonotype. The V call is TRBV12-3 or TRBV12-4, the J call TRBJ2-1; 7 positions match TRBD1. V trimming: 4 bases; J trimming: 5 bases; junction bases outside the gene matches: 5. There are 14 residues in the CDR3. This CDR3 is CASSSDRANNEQFF. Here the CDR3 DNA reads TGTGCCAGCAGTTCCGACAGGGCGAACAATGAGCAGTTCTTC.

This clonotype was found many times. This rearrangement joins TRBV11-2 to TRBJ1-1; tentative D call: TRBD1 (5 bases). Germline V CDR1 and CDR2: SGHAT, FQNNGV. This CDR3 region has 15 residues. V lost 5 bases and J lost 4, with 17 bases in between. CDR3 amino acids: CASSLSGFGSTEAFF. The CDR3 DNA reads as TGTGCCAGCAGCCTGTCAGGGTTCGGGTCCACTGAAGCTTTCTTT.